The 4 T cell receptor beta chains reported below all come from one sample, sequenced in a study of shared clonotypes between healthy human individuals. Profiling relied on immunoSEQ multiplex PCR, and the TCRdb table lists in-frame clones only, not all of them. The sample carries under 2,500,000 clones, almost 96% recorded once. The sample taken for sequencing was naive CD4+ T cells sorted from blood. Stated subset: CD45RA+ positively selected. All receptors derive from a man younger than 35 in good health.

The chain has TRBV28 and TRBJ1-3; no clear D gene. V was shortened by 2 bases and J by 0 bases, with 8 bases between the two germline ends. This CDR3 comprises 15 residues. Germline loops: CDR1 MDHEN, CDR2 SYDVKM. The CDR3 protein is CASSLASHSGNTIYF. The CDR3 nucleotides read TGTGCCAGCAGTTTAGCCTCCCACTCTGGAAACACCATATATTTT. Full variable domain (rest looked up from reference TRBV28 and TRBJ1-3): DVKVTQSSRYLVKRTGEKVFLECVQDMDHENMFWYRQDPGLGLRLIYFSYDVKMKEKGDIPEGYSVSREKKERFSLILESASTNQTSMYLCASSLASHSGNTIYFGEGSWLTVV.

The chain employs TRBV6-1 and TRBJ2-4; D may be TRBD2 (6 bases). V was clipped by 2 bases and J by 11 bases, with 16 bases between them. CDR1 is MNHNS and CDR2 is SASEGT in the germline V gene. The CDR3 length is 14 residues. CDR3 DNA: TGTGCCAGCAGTGAACCGGGCGGGGCCCCCGTTCAGTACTTC. Protein product: CASSEPGGAPVQYF.

The gene calls are TRBV18 and TRBJ1-5, with D possibly matching TRBD1 (6 bases). With 2 bases removed from V and 3 bases from J, the gap between germline ends came to 14 bases. Per the germline V gene, CDR1 is KGHSH and CDR2 is LQKENI. This CDR3 contains 16 residues. Here the CDR3 reads CASSPNRQEFNQPQHF. The DNA for the CDR3 is TGTGCCAGCTCACCAAATAGACAGGAGTTCAATCAGCCCCAGCATTTT. Using reference TRBV18 and TRBJ1-5 for the parts outside the CDR3, the full variable domain is NAGVMQNPRHLVRRRGQEARLRCSPMKGHSHVYWYRQLPEEGLKFMVYLQKENIIDESGMPKERFSAEFPKEGPSILRIQQVVRGDSAAYFCASSPNRQEFNQPQHFGDGTRLSIL.

This clone was seen just once. CDR3 DNA: TGCGCCAGCAGCTTTGGGACAGGGGGTGAATCACCCCTCCACTTT. Protein: CASSFGTGGESPLHF. The V gene is TRBV5-1, the J gene TRBJ1-6, with TRBD1 matching 11 bases. The germline V gene encodes CDR1 SGHRS and CDR2 YFSETQ. J gave up 10 bases and V 2 bases, and 5 bases lay outside the gene matches. This CDR3 is built from 15 residues.